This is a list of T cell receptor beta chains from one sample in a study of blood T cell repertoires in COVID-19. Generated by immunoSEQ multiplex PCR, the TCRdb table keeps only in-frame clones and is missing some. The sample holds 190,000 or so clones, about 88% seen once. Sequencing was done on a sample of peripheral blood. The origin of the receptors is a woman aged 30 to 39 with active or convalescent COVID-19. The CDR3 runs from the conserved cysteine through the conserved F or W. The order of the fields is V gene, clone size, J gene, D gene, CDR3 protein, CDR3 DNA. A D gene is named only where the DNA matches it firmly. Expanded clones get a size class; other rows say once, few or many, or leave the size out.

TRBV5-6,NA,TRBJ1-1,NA,CASSPNRNSNTEAFF,TGTGCCAGCAGCCCCAACAGGAACTCGAACACTGAAGCTTTCTTT
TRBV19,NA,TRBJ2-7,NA,CASSINRVAYEQYF,TGTGCCAGTAGTATTAACAGGGTAGCCTACGAGCAGTACTTC
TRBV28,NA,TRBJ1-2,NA,CASSFQFYGYTF,TGTGCCAGCAGTTTCCAGTTTTATGGCTACACCTTC
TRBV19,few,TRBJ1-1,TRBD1,CASSMGQGNTEAFF,TGTGCCAGTAGTATGGGACAGGGGAACACTGAAGCTTTCTTT
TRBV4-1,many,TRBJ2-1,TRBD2,CASSQDPMIGGRADEQFF,TGCGCCAGCAGCCAAGATCCCATGATTGGCGGGAGGGCCGATGAGCAGTTCTTC
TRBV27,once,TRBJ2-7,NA,CASRLGPWSYEQYF,TGTGCCAGCAGGTTAGGCCCTTGGAGTTACGAGCAGTACTTC
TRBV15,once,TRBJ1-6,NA,CATSRGALENNSPLHF,TGTGCCACCAGCAGAGGCGCATTGGAGAATAATTCACCCCTCCACTTT
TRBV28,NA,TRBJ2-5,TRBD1,CASSSTGGARETQYF,TGTGCCAGCAGCTCGACAGGGGGCGCAAGGGAGACCCAGTACTTC
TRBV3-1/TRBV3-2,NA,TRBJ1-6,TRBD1,CASSTRTGSNSPLHF,TGTGCCAGCAGCACCCGGACAGGGAGTAATTCACCCCTCCACTTT
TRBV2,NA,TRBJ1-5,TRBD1,CASRDRGNQPQHF,TGTGCCAGCAGAGACAGGGGTAACCAGCCCCAGCATTTT
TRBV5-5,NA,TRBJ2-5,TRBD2,CASSRTSGRVQETQYF,TGTGCCAGCAGCAGGACTAGCGGGAGGGTCCAAGAGACCCAGTACTTC